The 21 T cell receptor beta chains below were found in one sample sequenced in a study of blood T cell repertoires in COVID-19. Profiling relied on immunoSEQ multiplex PCR, and the TCRdb table lists in-frame clones only, not all of them. The sample holds about 170,000 clones; more than 75% are singletons and the top ten take more than 3%. Sequenced: peripheral blood. The receptors shown here come from a man aged 65 to 79 with acute or convalescent COVID-19.

The chain links TRBV4-1 to TRBJ2-3; D ambiguous. The CDR3 is 15 residues long. V was cut by 1 base and J by 2 bases, with 10 bases left in between. CDR1 and CDR2 from the germline V gene are MGHRA and YSYEKL. CDR3 sequence reads: CASSQASLSTDTQYF. CDR3 nucleotide sequence: TGCGCCAGCAGCCAAGCATCGCTATCCACAGATACGCAGTATTTT.

To note about this clone: The same CDR3 can be traced to other DNA sequences in this sample. The chain employs TRBV18 and TRBJ1-5; TRBD1 aligns across 10 bases. V shed 6 bases, J shed 1 base, and the junction held 6 bases outside the gene matches. Germline V gene lookup returns CDR1 KGHSH and CDR2 LQKENI. This CDR3 is 16 amino acids long. The CDR3 DNA follows: TGTGCCAGCTCGCCAGGGACAGGGGACAGCAATCAGCCCCAGCATTTT. Translation gives CASSPGTGDSNQPQHF.

This clone was picked up a small number of times. CDR3 sequence reads: CASSLLAGGSETQYF. In DNA, the CDR3 is TGTGCCAGCAGCTTACTAGCGGGAGGATCTGAGACCCAGTACTTC. The V call is TRBV4-2, the J call TRBJ2-5, with TRBD2 identical over 12 bases. The junction had 6 bases not matched to a gene; V was cut back by 5 bases and J by 5 bases. Germline loops: CDR1 LGHNA, CDR2 YNFKEQ. The CDR3 has 15 amino acids.

The rearrangement joins TRBV7-8 to TRBJ1-5; no definite D call. CDR1 and CDR2 from the germline V gene are SGHVS and FQNEAQ. This CDR3 has 13 amino acids. Trimming took off 1 base at V and 3 bases at J, with 4 bases between the two ends. CDR3 region: CASSLGHNQPQHF. The CDR3 nucleotides read TGTGCCAGCAGCTTAGGACACAATCAGCCCCAGCATTTT.

The rearrangement uses TRBV10-1 and TRBJ2-5, with TRBD2 matching 10 bases. This CDR3 contains 14 residues. CDR1 and CDR2 from the germline V gene are WNHNN and SYGVQD (reference sequence). The V gene end was trimmed by 9 bases and the J gene end by 1 base; junction bases not matched to a gene: 5. The CDR3 loop reads CASSRTSGQETQYF. CDR3 sequence (DNA): TGCGCCAGTAGCCGGACTAGCGGCCAAGAGACCCAGTACTTC.

The chain uses TRBV7-2 and TRBJ2-3, with TRBD2 identical over 10 bases. Germline trimming cut 5 bases from V and 13 bases from J; bases unmatched to any gene: 9. The length of the CDR3 is 13 residues. Germline values: CDR1 SGHTA, CDR2 FQGNSA. CDR3 in DNA: TGTGCCAGCAGCATGAACCTAGCGGGGGTCAAGTATTTT. Amino acid sequence: CASSMNLAGVKYF.

V and J are TRBV27 and TRBJ1-5; 7 bases agree with TRBD1. V dropped 6 bases and J dropped 3; count of bases not matched to a gene: 2. The CDR3 runs 13 residues. Germline CDR1 MNHEY, CDR2 SMNVEV (reference sequence). The CDR3 loop reads CASRTGDNQPQHF. The DNA for the CDR3 is TGTGCCAGCAGAACAGGGGACAATCAGCCCCAGCATTTT.

The V and J genes are TRBV6-4 and TRBJ1-6; D is perhaps TRBD1 (6 bases). V lost 4 bases to trimming and J lost 0 bases, with 7 bases between them. CDR3 length: 15 amino acids. CDR1 is MRHNA, CDR2 SNTAGT, per germline. Written as DNA, the CDR3 is TGTGCCAGCAGTGCAGGGGCCTCCTATAATTCACCCCTCCACTTT. Amino acid sequence: CASSAGASYNSPLHF.

The rearrangement uses TRBV5-4 and TRBJ1-2; 10 nucleotides line up with TRBD1. The CDR3 extends over 16 amino acids. With V trimmed by 3 bases and J by 3 bases, 8 bases remained unmatched. The germline gives CDR1 SGHNT, CDR2 YYREEE (reference sequence). CDR3 nucleotide sequence: TGTGCCAGCAGCTCCGCTGACAGGGGGCGTGACTATGGCTACACCTTC. This gives the protein CASSSADRGRDYGYTF. The entire variable domain, with the rest obtained from reference TRBV5-4 and TRBJ1-2, is as follows: ETGVTQSPTHLIKTRGQQVTLRCSSQSGHNTVSWYQQALGQGPQFIFQYYREEENGRGNFPPRFSGLQFPNYSSELNVNALELDDSALYLCASSSADRGRDYGYTFGSGTRLTVV.

The chain carries TRBV6-7 and TRBJ2-3, with 9 bases fitting TRBD1. TRBV6-7 is an ORF, with its function uncertain. V gave up 7 bases and J gave up 2 bases; unmatched junction bases: 4. CDR3 length: 14 amino acids. The CDR3 protein is CASNGQGSTDTQYF. In DNA, the CDR3 is TGTGCCAGCAACGGACAGGGGTCCACAGATACGCAGTATTTT.

The genes are TRBV30 and TRBJ2-5; the match to TRBD1 covers 10 bases. The CDR3 covers 15 residues. The V segment lost 2 bases and the J segment 5 bases; nucleotides outside the gene matches: 8. The germline gives CDR1 GTSNPN, CDR2 SVGIG (reference sequence). Here the CDR3 DNA reads TGTGCCTGGAGTCAAGGTGGACAGGGGGGGGAGACCCAGTACTTC. Protein product: CAWSQGGQGGETQYF.

The chain joins TRBV4-1 to TRBJ2-1; D unresolved. Per germline, CDR1 MGHRA and CDR2 YSYEKL. V was cut by 0 bases and J by 3 bases, with 6 bases left in between. The CDR3 is 14 residues long. The CDR3 here is CASSQEPVYNEQFF. The CDR3 DNA reads as TGCGCCAGCAGCCAAGAGCCAGTCTACAATGAGCAGTTCTTC.

The rearrangement joins TRBV6-2 or TRBV6-3 to TRBJ2-3; unclear D gene. The CDR3 extends over 12 amino acids. Trimming pared 5 bases from V and 5 bases from J, leaving 8 bases between. CDR1 MNHEY and CDR2 SVGEGT come from the germline V gene. This chain's CDR3 is CASSTTEDTQYF. CDR3 sequence (DNA): TGTGCCAGCAGTACGACTGAAGATACGCAGTATTTT.

The chain combines TRBV13 with TRBJ1-5; D is undetermined. Germline V gives CDR1 PRHDT, CDR2 FYEKMQ (reference sequence). Trimming removed 5 bases from V and 2 bases from J, with 7 bases in between. The CDR3 runs to 13 residues. Here the CDR3 DNA reads TGTGCCAGCAGCCGGGGAGGCAATCAGCCCCAGCATTTT. Its translation: CASSRGGNQPQHF.

The chain employs TRBV5-1 and TRBJ2-1; D uncertain. Germline V gives CDR1 SGHRS, CDR2 YFSETQ. V lost 1 base and J lost 6, with 14 bases in between. The CDR3 covers 15 residues. The DNA for the CDR3 is TGCGCCAGCAGCTTGTTCACTTTCGGAGCCAATGAGCAGTTCTTC. Translated, it gives CASSLFTFGANEQFF.

The sample holds one count of this clone. V is TRBV9 and J is TRBJ2-7; TRBD2 aligns across 11 bases. This CDR3 is built from 13 residues. Germline V gives CDR1 SGDLS, CDR2 YYNGEE. V dropped 0 bases and J dropped 9; count of bases not matched to a gene: 2. CDR3: CASSVAGLAAQYF. CDR3 bases: TGTGCCAGCAGCGTAGCGGGACTAGCGGCGCAGTACTTC.

The CDR3 is CASSERGVGTGVYEQFF. The CDR3, as DNA: TGTGCCAGCAGTGAAAGGGGGGTCGGGACAGGGGTCTATGAGCAGTTCTTC. V is TRBV6-1 and J is TRBJ2-1, with 10 bases aligning to TRBD1. The CDR3 extends over 17 amino acids. V trimming: 2 bases; J trimming: 8 bases; junction bases outside the gene matches: 12. In germline, CDR1 is MNHNS, CDR2 SASEGT.

The rearrangement uses TRBV18 and TRBJ2-7; TRBD1 aligns across 8 bases. Germline values: CDR1 KGHSH, CDR2 LQKENI. The CDR3 covers 13 residues. The V segment lost 6 bases and the J segment 2 bases; nucleotides outside the gene matches: 3. CDR3 DNA: TGTGCCAGCTCGCTGACAGGGGCCTACGAGCAGTACTTC. This encodes CASSLTGAYEQYF.

The CDR3 bases are TGCAGCGCCGCTCGCGGGAGGGCCCCAGATACGCAGTATTTT. Protein sequence: CSAARGRAPDTQYF. The V and J genes are TRBV29-1 and TRBJ2-3; 9 bases align to TRBD2. J was trimmed by 4 bases and V by 7 bases; bases with no gene match: 9. CDR1 and CDR2 from the germline V gene are SQVTM and ANQGSEA. The CDR3 has 14 residues.

The rearrangement uses TRBV29-1 and TRBJ2-7, with D tentatively TRBD1 (5 bases). CDR3 size: 14 residues. From germline, CDR1 is SQVTM and CDR2 ANQGSEA. Trimming took off 1 base at V and 2 bases at J, with 12 bases between the two ends. This CDR3 is CSVEGQGLAYEQYF. In DNA, the CDR3 is TGCAGCGTTGAAGGGCAGGGTCTGGCCTACGAGCAGTACTTC.

This chain uses TRBV6-5 with TRBJ2-7; possible D gene TRBD1, 6 bases. Between the trimmed V and J ends, which lost 0 bases and 5 bases, there was a span of 11 bases. CDR3 length: 14 residues. CDR1 and CDR2 from the germline V gene are MNHEY and SVGAGI. This chain's CDR3 is CASSYSGRGHEQYF. For the CDR3, the DNA is TGTGCCAGCAGTTACTCCGGCAGGGGCCACGAGCAGTACTTC.